The 18 T cell receptor beta chains presented below share a single source sample, sequenced in a study of graft-versus-host responses after intestinal transplantation (dated by TCRdb to the early 2020s). Libraries came from the immunoSEQ multiplex PCR assay. TCRdb re-hosts the immuneACCESS table, in-frame sequences only. Its copies lack some clones; in the studies checked, an unresolved V gene accounts for under half of them, and the cause for the rest is not known. For this sample the table gives about 100,000 clones, of which just over 90% were detected only once. The ten largest clones add up to under 6.5% of the sample. These receptors' targets are unknown. According to the study, the label for this sample's time point signals: cells obtained before transplantation from donor or recipient. This specimen consisted of unstimulated CD8+ T cells sorted from spleen or lymph node cells, obtained before intestinal transplant. All receptors derive from a human donor who received an intestinal transplant.

The chain carries TRBV6-5 and TRBJ2-7, with D hard to call. V was trimmed by 4 bases and J by 5 bases, leaving 6 bases between them. This CDR3 region has 11 residues. The V gene's germline CDR1 is MNHEY and CDR2 SVGAGI. The CDR3 DNA follows: TGTGCCAGCAGTTTGGCCGACGAGCAGTACTTC. This gives the protein CASSLADEQYF.

Regarding this clone: The junction departs from the called germline gene at one end, perhaps through a read error. This sequence joins TRBV7-9 and TRBJ1-2; no firm D call. This CDR3 has 11 amino acids. Germline V gene sequence: CDR1 SEHNR, CDR2 FQNEAQ (reference sequence). CDR3 loop: CASSYFHWAVF. DNA for the CDR3: TGTGCCAGCAGCTACTTCCACTGGGCAGTCTTC.

As concerns this clone: The junction departs from the called germline gene at one end, perhaps through a read error. The rearrangement joins TRBV4-1 to TRBJ1-4, with D possibly TRBD1 on 5 matching bases. The germline V gene encodes CDR1 MGHRA and CDR2 YSYEKL. The CDR3 runs to 16 residues. The CDR3 loop is CTSSLRAGGANEKLFF. For the CDR3, the DNA is TGCACCAGCAGCCTAAGGGCGGGGGGTGCTAATGAAAAACTGTTTTTT.

This chain links TRBV19 with TRBJ2-1; D uncertain. CDR1 is LNHDA, CDR2 SQIVND, per germline (reference sequence). Trimming pared 2 bases from V and 3 bases from J, leaving 5 bases between. There are 13 residues in the CDR3. CDR3 in DNA: TGTGCCAGTAGTATACCGAACTACAATGAGCAGTTCTTC. The encoded protein is CASSIPNYNEQFF.

This clone has just one count. The V and J genes are TRBV19 and TRBJ1-1; TRBD1 aligns across 7 bases. CDR1 and CDR2 (germline): LNHDA, SQIVND (reference sequence). Trimming took 5 bases from V and 3 from J; bases not matched to a gene: 15. The CDR3 has 17 amino acids. The DNA for the CDR3 is TGTGCCAGTAGTCTGACACAGGGGTTTGAGCCGGACACTGAAGCTTTCTTT. This encodes CASSLTQGFEPDTEAFF.

The chain combines TRBV29-1 with TRBJ1-2; D is perhaps TRBD1 (5 bases). Trimming shortened V by 2 bases and J by 5 bases, and 12 bases separated the two germline ends. The CDR3 is 13 amino acids. Germline V gene data show CDR1 as SQVTM and CDR2 as ANQGSEA. Written as DNA, the CDR3 is TGCAGCGTTGAATGGGAGGGGCGATATGGCTACACCTTC. As protein: CSVEWEGRYGYTF.

The chain joins TRBV28 to TRBJ2-7; a weak D match, TRBD2 (5 bases). V was pared by 3 bases and J by 4 bases, with 10 bases between. CDR1 is MDHEN, CDR2 SYDVKM, per germline. The CDR3 length is 13 residues. The DNA for the CDR3 is TGTGCCAGCAGTTTCCTAGCAGTGTACGAGCAGTACTTC. Protein: CASSFLAVYEQYF.

The chain has TRBV4-1 and TRBJ2-6; weak D call: TRBD1 (5 bases). The CDR3 extends over 19 amino acids. Germline V gene lookup returns CDR1 MGHRA and CDR2 YSYEKL. Trimming pared 3 bases from V and 1 base from J, leaving 19 bases between. The CDR3 here is CASSHPVHGASSGANVLTF. The CDR3, as DNA: TGCGCCAGCAGCCACCCCGTCCATGGGGCGTCTTCTGGGGCCAACGTCCTGACTTTC.

The table lists this clone with a count of one. The rearrangement uses TRBV15 and TRBJ1-1; maybe TRBD1 (6 bases). Trimming cost V 1 base and J 10 bases, with 28 bases left between them. The CDR3 covers 18 residues. Germline V lookup: CDR1 LNHNV, CDR2 YYDKDF (reference sequence). The CDR3 region has the DNA TGTGCCACCAGCAGAGGTATTTCGTCGGGGGGCGGTTTCGAAGGAGCTTTCTTT. Protein sequence: CATSRGISSGGGFEGAFF.

The V gene is TRBV27, the J gene TRBJ2-3; the D gene is possibly TRBD2 (5 bases). V was shortened by 0 bases and J by 5 bases, with 6 bases between the two germline ends. The CDR3 extends over 13 amino acids. In germline, CDR1 is MNHEY, CDR2 SMNVEV (reference sequence). Here the CDR3 reads CASSLSRGDTQYF. The CDR3 nucleotides are TGTGCCAGCAGTTTATCTCGGGGAGATACGCAGTATTTT.

The chain uses TRBV6-1 and TRBJ2-1; the D is unclear. Germline assignment: CDR1 MNHNS and CDR2 SASEGT. The CDR3 covers 15 residues. The V end lost 2 bases, the J end lost 2 bases, and 10 bases lay between the germline ends. The CDR3 region has the DNA TGTGCCAGCAGTGAATTTCTAGTACCCTACAATGAGCAGTTCTTC. Its protein product is CASSEFLVPYNEQFF.

The J gene is TRBJ2-2, the V gene TRBV6-4; D is perhaps TRBD1 (5 bases). This CDR3 has 17 residues. Germline V gives CDR1 MRHNA, CDR2 SNTAGT. Trimming stripped 0 bases from V and 0 bases from J, with 11 bases between. CDR3 amino acids: CASSDSFETANTGELFF. The CDR3, as DNA: TGTGCCAGCAGTGACTCGTTCGAGACAGCGAACACCGGGGAGCTGTTTTTT.

This clone came up once. The rearrangement uses TRBV9 and TRBJ1-1; D unresolved. The germline V gene encodes CDR1 SGDLS and CDR2 YYNGEE. CDR3 length: 15 amino acids. V was pared by 0 bases and J by 5 bases, with 14 bases between. The CDR3: CASSVEQSGRTEAFF. DNA for the CDR3: TGTGCCAGCAGCGTAGAACAGTCTGGGCGGACTGAAGCTTTCTTT. The full variable domain, its missing parts supplied by reference TRBV9 and TRBJ1-1, is DSGVTQTPKHLITATGQRVTLRCSPRSGDLSVYWYQQSLDQGLQFLIQYYNGEERAKGNILERFSAQQFPDLHSELNLSSLELGDSALYFCASSVEQSGRTEAFFGQGTRLTVV.

The genes are TRBV10-2 and TRBJ1-6; D is uncertain. V shed 3 bases and J shed 7 bases, with 10 bases lying between them. The CDR3 loop spans 14 amino acids. CDR1 and CDR2 from the germline V gene are WSHSY and SAAADI. The DNA for the CDR3 is TGCGCCAGCAGTGATGATGCCGGGAATTCACCCCTCCACTTT. Translating gives CASSDDAGNSPLHF.

The gene calls are TRBV6-5 and TRBJ2-7; 8 nucleotides line up with TRBD2. Germline V gene sequence: CDR1 MNHEY, CDR2 SVGAGI. V was clipped by 7 bases and J by 6 bases; unmatched bases: 2. This CDR3 is 11 amino acids long. This chain's CDR3 is CASMAGGEQYF. As DNA, the CDR3 is TGTGCCAGCATGGCGGGGGGCGAGCAGTACTTC.

The gene calls are TRBV11-2 and TRBJ2-5, with 9 bases aligning to TRBD2. Germline-derived CDR1 and CDR2 are SGHAT and FQNNGV. There are 17 residues in the CDR3. The junction had 9 bases not matched to a gene; V was cut back by 0 bases and J by 4 bases. The CDR3 is CASSLDHWREGLETQYF. The CDR3 DNA sequence: TGTGCCAGCAGCTTAGATCATTGGCGGGAGGGCCTAGAGACCCAGTACTTC.

The chain has TRBV30 and TRBJ2-5; D gene uncertain. CDR1 is GTSNPN and CDR2 is SVGIG in the germline V gene (reference sequence). The length of the CDR3 is 13 residues. V lost 2 bases and J 1 base, leaving 8 bases between the germline ends. The CDR3 bases are TGTGCCTGGAGTCCAAACACCCAAGAGACCCAGTACTTC. Translating gives CAWSPNTQETQYF.

The chain employs TRBV6-5 and TRBJ2-1; 8 bases match TRBD2. Trimming at V came to 6 bases and at J to 2 bases, leaving 6 bases not matched to a gene. Germline V lookup: CDR1 MNHEY, CDR2 SVGAGI. This CDR3 contains 15 residues. The CDR3 sequence is CASSGTSGTYNEQFF. The CDR3 bases are TGTGCCAGCAGCGGAACTAGCGGTACCTACAATGAGCAGTTCTTC.